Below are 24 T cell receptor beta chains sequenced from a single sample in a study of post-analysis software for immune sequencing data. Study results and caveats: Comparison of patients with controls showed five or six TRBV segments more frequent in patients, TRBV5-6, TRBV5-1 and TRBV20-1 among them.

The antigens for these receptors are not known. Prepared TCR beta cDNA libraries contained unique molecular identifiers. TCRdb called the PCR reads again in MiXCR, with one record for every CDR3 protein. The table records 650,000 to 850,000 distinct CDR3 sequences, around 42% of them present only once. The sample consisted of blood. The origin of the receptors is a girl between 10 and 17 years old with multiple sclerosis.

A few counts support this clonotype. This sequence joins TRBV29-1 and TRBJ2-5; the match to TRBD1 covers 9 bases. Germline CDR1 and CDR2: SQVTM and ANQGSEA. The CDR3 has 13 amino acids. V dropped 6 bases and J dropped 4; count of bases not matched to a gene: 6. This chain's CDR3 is CSVGDRVVETQYF. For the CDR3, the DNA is TGCAGCGTGGGGGACAGGGTGGTAGAGACCCAGTACTTC.

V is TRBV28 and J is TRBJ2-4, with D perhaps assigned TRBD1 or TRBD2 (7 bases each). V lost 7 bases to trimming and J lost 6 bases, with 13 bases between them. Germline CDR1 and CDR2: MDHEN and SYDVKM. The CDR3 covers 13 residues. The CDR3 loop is CASNIRGGNIQYF. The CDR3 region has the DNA TGTGCCAGCAATATCAGGGGGGGAAACATTCAGTACTTC.

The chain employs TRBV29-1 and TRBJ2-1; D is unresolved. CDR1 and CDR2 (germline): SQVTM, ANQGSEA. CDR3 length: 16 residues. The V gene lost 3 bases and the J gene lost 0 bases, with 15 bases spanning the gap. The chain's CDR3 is CSVEVPEASSYNEQFF. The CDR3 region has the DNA TGCAGCGTTGAGGTCCCGGAAGCCAGCTCCTACAATGAGCAGTTCTTC.

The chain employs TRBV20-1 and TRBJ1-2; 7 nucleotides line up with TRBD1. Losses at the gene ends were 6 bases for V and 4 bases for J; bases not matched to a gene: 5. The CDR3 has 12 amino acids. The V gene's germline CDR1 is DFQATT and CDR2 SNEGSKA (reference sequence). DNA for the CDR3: TGCAGTGCCAAAGACAGGGCCTATGGCTACACCTTC. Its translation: CSAKDRAYGYTF.

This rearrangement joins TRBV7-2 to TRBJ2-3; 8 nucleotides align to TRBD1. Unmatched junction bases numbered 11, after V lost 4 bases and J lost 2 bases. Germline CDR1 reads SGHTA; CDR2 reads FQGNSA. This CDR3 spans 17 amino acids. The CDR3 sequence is CASSSSPGQASTDTQYF. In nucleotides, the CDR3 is TGTGCCAGCAGCTCCTCGCCGGGACAGGCGTCCACAGATACGCAGTATTTT.

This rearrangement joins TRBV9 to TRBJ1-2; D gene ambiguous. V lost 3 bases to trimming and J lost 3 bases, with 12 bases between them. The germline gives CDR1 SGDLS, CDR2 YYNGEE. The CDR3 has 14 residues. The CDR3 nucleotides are TGTGCCAGCAGCGGTGGGGATTTTGACTATGGCTACACCTTC. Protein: CASSGGDFDYGYTF.

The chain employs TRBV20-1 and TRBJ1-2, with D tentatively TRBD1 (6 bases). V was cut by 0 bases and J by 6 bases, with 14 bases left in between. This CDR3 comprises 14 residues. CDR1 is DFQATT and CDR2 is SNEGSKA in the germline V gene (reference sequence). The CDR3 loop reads CSAREPGAYNGYTF. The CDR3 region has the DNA TGCAGTGCTAGAGAGCCAGGGGCTTACAATGGCTACACCTTC.

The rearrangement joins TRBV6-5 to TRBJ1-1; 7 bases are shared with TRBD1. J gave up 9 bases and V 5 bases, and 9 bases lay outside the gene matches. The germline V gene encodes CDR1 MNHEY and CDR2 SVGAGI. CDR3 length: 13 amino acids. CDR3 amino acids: CASSNRQGSKAFF. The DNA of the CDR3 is TGTGCCAGCAGTAACCGACAGGGATCGAAAGCTTTCTTT.

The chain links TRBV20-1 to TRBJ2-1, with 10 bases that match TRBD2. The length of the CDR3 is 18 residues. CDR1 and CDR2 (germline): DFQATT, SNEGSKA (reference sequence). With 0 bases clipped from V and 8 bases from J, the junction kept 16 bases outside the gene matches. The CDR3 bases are TGCAGTGCTAGAGATTACCAATGGCTAGCGGGGGACGGATATGAGCAGTTCTTC. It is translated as CSARDYQWLAGDGYEQFF.

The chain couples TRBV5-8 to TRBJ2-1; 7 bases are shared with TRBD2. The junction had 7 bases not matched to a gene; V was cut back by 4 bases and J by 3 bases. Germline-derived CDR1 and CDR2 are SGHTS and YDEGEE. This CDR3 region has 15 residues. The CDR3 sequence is CASSPSGRIYNEQFF. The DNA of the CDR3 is TGTGCCAGCAGCCCTAGCGGCAGAATCTACAATGAGCAGTTCTTC.

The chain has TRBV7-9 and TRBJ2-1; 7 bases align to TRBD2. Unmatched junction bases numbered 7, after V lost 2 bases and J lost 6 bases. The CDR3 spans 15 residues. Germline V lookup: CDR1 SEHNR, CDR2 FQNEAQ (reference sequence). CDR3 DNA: TGTGCCAGCAGCTTATGGCGCGGGAGCCGCAATGAGCAGTTCTTC. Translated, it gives CASSLWRGSRNEQFF. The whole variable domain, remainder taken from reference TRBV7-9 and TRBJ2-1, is DTGVSQNPRHKITKRGQNVTFRCDPISEHNRLYWYRQTLGQGPEFLTYFQNEAQLEKSRLLSDRFSAERPKGSFSTLEIQRTEQGDSAMYLCASSLWRGSRNEQFFGPGTRLTVL.

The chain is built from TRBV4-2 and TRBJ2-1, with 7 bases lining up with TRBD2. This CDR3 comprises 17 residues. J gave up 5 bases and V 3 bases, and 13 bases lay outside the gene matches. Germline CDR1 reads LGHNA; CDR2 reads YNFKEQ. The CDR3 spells CASSQDFGTTNHNEQFF. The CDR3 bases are TGTGCCAGCAGCCAGGACTTCGGGACTACTAACCACAATGAGCAGTTCTTC.

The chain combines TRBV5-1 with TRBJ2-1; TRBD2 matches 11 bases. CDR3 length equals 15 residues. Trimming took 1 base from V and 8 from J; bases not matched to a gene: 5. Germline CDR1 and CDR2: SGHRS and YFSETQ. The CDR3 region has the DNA TGCGCCAGCAGCTTGACGTCTAGCGGGAGGCATGAGCAGTTCTTC. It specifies CASSLTSSGRHEQFF.

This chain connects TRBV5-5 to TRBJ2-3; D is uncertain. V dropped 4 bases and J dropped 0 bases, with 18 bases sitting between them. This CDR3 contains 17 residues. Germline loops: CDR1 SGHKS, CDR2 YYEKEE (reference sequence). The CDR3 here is CASSLLQVLTSTDTQYF. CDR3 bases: TGTGCCAGCAGCCTGTTGCAGGTCCTAACTAGCACAGATACGCAGTATTTT.

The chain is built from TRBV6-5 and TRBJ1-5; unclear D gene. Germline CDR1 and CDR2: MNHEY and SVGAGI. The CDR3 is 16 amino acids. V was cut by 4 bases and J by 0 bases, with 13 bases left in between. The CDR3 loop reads CASSFGPSYSNQPQHF. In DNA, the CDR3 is TGTGCCAGCAGTTTCGGACCCTCATATAGCAATCAGCCCCAGCATTTT.

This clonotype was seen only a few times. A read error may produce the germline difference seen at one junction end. CDR3 sequence (DNA): TGCGCCAGCAGTCAAGGGGGCGGGGGTTACGAGCAGTACTTC. Amino acid sequence: CASSQGGGGYEQYF. The chain couples TRBV4-3 to TRBJ2-7; D is possibly TRBD1 or TRBD2 (7 bases each). The CDR3 totals 14 residues. Looked up from germline, CDR1 is LGHNA and CDR2 is YSLEER.

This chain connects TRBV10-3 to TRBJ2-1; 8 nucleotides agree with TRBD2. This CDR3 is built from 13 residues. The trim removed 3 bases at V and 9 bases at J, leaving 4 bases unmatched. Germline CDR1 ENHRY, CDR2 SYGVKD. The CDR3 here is CAISELAESEQFF. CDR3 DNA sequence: TGTGCCATCAGTGAACTAGCGGAAAGTGAGCAGTTCTTC.

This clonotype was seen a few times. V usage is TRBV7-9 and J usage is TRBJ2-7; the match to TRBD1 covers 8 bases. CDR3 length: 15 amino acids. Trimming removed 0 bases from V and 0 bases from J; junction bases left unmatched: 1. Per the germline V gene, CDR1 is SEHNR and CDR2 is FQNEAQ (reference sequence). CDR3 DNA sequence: TGTGCCAGCAGCTTAGCTGACAGGGGCTCCTACGAGCAGTACTTC. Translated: CASSLADRGSYEQYF.

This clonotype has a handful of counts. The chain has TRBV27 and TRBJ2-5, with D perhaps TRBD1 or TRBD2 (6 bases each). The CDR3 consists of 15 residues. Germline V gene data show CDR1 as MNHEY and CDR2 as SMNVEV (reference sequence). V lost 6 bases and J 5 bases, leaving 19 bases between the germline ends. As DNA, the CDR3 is TGTGCCAGCAGCGGAAGAATGGGGGGCTCGGAGACCCAGTACTTC. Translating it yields CASSGRMGGSETQYF.

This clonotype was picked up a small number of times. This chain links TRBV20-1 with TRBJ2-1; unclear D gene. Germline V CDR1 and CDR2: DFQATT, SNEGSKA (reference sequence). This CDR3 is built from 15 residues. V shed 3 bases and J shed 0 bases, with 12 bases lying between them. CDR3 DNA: TGCAGTGCTAGGGGCTACTCGGACTCCTACAATGAGCAGTTCTTC. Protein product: CSARGYSDSYNEQFF.

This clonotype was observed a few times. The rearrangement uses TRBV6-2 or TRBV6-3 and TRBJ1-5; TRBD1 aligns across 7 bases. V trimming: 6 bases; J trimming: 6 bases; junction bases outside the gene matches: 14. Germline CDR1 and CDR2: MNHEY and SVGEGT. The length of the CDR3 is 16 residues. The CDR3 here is CASRILQGKGTQPQHF. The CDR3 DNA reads TGTGCCAGCAGAATCCTACAGGGGAAAGGTACTCAGCCCCAGCATTTT.

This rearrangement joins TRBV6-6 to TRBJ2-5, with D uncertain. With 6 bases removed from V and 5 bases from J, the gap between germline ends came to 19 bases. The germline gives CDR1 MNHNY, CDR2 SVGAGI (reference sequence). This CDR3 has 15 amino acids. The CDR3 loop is CASRPLSGMEETQYF. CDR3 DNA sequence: TGTGCCAGCAGACCCCTTAGTGGGATGGAGGAGACCCAGTACTTC.

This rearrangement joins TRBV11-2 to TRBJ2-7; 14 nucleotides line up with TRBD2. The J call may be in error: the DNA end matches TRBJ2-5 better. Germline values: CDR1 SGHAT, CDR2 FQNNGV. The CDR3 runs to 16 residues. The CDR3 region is CASSRGLAGVIGTQYF. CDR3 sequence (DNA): TGTGCCAGCAGCCGGGGACTAGCGGGAGTCATCGGGACCCAGTACTTC.

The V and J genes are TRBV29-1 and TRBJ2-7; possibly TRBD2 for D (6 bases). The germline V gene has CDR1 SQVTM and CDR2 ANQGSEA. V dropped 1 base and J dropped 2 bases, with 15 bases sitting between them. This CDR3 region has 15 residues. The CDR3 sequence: CSVEGLASGPYEQYF. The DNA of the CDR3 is TGCAGCGTTGAAGGTCTAGCGTCTGGCCCCTACGAGCAGTACTTC.